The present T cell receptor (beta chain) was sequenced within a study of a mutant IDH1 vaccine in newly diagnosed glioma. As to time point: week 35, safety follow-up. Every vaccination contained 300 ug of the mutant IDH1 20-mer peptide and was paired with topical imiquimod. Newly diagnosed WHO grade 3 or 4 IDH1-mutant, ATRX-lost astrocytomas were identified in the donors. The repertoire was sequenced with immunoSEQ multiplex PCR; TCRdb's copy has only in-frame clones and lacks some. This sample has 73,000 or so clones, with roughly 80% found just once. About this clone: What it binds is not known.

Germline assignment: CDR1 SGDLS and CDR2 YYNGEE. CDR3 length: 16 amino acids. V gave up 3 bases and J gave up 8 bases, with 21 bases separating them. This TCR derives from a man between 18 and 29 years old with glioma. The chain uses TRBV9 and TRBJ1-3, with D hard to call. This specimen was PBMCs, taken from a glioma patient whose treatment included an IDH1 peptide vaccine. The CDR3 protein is CASSDVPGMPPYTIYF. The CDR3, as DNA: TGTGCCAGCAGCGACGTCCCGGGAATGCCCCCTTACACCATATATTTT.